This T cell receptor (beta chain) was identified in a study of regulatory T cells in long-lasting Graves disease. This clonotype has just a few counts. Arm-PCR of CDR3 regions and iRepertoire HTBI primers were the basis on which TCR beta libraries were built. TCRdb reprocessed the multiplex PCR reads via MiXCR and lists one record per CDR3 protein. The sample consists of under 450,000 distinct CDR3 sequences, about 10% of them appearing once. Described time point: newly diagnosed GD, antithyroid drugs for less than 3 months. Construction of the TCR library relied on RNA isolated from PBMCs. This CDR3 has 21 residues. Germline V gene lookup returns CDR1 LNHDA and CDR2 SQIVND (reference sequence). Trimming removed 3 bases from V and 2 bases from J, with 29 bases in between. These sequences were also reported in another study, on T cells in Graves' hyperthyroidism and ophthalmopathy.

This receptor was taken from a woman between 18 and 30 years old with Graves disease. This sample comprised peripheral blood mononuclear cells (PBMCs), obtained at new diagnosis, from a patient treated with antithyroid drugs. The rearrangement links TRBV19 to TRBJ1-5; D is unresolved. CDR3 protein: CASSIPFLPTQREVGNQPQHF. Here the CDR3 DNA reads TGTGCCAGTAGTATCCCGTTCCTACCGACGCAGAGGGAAGTGGGCAATCAGCCCCAGCATTTT.